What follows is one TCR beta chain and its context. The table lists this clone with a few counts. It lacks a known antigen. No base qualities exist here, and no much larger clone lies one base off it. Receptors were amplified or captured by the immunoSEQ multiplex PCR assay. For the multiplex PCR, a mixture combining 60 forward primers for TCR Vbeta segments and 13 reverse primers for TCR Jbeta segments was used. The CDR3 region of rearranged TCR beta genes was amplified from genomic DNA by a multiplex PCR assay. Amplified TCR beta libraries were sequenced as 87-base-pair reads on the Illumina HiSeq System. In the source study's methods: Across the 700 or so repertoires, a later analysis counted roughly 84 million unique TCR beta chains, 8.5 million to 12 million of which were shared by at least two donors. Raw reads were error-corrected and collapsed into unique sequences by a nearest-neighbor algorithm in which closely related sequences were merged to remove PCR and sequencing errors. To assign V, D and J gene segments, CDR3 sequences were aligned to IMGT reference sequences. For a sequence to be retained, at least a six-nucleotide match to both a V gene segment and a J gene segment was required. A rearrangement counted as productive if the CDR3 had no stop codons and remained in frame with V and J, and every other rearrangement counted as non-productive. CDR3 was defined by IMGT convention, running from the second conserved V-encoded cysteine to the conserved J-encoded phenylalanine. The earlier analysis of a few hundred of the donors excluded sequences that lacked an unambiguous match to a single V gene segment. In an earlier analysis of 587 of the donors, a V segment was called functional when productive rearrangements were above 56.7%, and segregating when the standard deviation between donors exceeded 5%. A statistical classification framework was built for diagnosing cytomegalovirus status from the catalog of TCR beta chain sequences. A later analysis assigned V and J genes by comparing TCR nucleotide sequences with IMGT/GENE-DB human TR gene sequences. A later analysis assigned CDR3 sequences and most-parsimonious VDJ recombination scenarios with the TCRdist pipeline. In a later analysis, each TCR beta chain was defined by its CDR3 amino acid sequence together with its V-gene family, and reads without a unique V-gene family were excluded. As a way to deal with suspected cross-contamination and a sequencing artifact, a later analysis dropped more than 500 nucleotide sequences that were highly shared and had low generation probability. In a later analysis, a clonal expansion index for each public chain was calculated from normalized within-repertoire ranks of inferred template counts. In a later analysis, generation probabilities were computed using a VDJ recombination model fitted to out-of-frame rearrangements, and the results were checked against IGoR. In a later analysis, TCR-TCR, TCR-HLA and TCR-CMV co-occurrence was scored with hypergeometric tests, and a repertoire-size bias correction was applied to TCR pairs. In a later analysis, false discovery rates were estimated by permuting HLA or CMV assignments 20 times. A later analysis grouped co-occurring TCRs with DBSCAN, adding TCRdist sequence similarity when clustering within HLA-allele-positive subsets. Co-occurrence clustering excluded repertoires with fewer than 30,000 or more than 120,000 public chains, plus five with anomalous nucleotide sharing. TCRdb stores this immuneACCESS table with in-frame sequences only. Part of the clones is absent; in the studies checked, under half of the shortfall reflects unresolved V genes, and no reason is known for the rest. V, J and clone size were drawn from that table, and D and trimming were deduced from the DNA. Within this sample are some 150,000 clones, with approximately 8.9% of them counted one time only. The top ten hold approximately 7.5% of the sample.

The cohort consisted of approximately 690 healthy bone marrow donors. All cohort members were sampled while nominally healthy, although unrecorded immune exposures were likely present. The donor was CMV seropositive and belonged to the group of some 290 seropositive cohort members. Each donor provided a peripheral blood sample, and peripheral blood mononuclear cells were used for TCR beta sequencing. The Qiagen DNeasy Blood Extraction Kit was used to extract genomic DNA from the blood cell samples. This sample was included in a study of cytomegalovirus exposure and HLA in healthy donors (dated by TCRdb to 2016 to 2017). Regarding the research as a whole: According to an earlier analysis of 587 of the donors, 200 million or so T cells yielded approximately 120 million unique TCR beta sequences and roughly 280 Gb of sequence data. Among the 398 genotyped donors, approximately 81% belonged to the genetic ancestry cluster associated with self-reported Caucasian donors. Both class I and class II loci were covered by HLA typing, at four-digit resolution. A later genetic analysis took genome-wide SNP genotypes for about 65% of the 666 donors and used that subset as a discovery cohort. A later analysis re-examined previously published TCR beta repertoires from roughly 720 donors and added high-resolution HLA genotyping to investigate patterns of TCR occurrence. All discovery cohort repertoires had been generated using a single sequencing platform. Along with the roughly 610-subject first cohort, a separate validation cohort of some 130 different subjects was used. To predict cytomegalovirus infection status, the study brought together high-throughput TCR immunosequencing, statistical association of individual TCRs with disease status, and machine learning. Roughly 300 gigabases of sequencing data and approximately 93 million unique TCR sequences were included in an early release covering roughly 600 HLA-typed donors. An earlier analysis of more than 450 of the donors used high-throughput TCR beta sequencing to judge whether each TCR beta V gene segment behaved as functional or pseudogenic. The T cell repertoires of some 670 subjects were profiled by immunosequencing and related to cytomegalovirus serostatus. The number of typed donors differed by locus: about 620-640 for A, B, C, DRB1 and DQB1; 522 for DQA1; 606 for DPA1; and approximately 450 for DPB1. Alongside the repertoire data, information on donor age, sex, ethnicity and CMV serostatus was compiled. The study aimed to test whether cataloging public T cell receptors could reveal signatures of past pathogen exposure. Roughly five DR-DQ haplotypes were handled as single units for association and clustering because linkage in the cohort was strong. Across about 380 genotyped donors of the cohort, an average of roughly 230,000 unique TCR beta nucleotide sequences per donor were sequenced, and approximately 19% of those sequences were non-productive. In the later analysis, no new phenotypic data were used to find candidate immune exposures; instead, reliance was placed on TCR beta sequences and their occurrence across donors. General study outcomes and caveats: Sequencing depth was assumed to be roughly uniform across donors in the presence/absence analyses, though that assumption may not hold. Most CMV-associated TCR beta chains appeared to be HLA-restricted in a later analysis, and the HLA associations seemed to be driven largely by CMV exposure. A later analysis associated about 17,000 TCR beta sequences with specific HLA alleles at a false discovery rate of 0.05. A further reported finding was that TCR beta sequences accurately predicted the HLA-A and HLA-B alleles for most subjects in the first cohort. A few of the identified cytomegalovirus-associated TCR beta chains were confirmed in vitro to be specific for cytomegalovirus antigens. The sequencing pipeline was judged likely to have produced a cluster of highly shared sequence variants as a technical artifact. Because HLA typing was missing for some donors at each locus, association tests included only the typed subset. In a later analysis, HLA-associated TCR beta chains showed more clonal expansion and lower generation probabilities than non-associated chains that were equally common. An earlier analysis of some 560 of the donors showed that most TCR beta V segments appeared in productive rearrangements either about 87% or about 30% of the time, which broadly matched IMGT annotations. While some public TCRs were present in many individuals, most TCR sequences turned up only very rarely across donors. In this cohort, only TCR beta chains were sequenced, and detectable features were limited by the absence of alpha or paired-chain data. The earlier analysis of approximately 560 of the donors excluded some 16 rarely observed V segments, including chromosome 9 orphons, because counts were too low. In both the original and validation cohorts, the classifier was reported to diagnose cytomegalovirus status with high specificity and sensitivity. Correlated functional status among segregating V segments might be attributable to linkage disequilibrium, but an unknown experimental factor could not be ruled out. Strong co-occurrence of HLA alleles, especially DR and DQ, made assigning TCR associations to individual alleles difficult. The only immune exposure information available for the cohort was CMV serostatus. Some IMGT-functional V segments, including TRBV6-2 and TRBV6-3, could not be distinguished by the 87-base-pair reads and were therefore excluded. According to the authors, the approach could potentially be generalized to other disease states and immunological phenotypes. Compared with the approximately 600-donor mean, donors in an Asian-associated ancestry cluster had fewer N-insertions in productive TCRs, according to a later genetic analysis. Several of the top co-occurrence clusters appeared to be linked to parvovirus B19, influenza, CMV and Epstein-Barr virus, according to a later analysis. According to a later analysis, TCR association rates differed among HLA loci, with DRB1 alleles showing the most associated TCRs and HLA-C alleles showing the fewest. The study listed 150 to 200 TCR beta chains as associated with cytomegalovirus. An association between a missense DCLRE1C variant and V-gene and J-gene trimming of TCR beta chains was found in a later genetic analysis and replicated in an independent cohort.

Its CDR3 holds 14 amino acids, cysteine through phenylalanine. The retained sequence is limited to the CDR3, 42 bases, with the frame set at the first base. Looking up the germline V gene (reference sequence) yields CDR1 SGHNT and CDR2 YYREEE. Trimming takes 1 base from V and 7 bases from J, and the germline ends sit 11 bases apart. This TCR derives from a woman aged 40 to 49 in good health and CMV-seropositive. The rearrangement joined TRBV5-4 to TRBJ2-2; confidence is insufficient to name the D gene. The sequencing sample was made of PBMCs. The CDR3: CASSLPRPDGELFF. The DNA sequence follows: TGTGCCAGCAGCTTGCCGAGGCCTGACGGGGAGCTGTTTTTT.